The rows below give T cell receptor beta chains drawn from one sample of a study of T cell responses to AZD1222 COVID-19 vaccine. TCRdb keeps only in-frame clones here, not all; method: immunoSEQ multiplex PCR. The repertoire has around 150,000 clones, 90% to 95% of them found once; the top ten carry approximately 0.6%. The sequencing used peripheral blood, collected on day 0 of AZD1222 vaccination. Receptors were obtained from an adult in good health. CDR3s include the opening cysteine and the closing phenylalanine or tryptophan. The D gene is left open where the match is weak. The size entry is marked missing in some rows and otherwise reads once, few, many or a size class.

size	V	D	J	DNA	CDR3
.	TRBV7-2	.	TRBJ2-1	TGTGCCAGCAGCTTCTTCCGCGGGAATGAGCAGTTCTTC	CASSFFRGNEQFF
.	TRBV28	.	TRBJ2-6	TGTGCCAGCAGTTTACCTACAGGGCCCGGGGTCTTTGGGGCCAACGTCCTGACTTTC	CASSLPTGPGVFGANVLTF
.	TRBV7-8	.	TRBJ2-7	TGTGCCAGCAGCTTAATTTCCGCGAACTACGAGCAGTACTTC	CASSLISANYEQYF
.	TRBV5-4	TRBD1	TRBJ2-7	TGTGCCAGCAGCTCCAGTGGACAGGGGAGAAGTGAGCAGTACTTC	CASSSSGQGRSEQYF
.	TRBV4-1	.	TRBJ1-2	TGCGCCAGCAGCCAAGGGACCCCGGGTACAGGCTACACCTTC	CASSQGTPGTGYTF
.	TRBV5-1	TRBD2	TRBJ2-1	TGCGCCAGCAGCTTCTTCCAGACTAGCGGGCGGCCTGAGCAGTTCTTC	CASSFFQTSGRPEQFF
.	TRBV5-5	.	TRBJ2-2	TGTGCCAGCAGCTTGGGGACCGACAACACCGGGGAGCTGTTTTTT	CASSLGTDNTGELFF
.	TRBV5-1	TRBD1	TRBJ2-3	TGCGCCAGCAGCCCGGGACAGGCGATCACAGATACGCAGTATTTT	CASSPGQAITDTQYF
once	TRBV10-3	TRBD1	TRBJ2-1	TGTGCCATCAGGGGACAGGACCGGGGCCAAATAGGGGATGAGCAGTTCTTC	CAIRGQDRGQIGDEQFF
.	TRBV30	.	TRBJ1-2	TGTGCCTGGAGTATGATTCGCGTCCGCGGCTACACCTTC	CAWSMIRVRGYTF
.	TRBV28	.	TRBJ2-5	TGTGCCAGCAGTTTACGTTCCCTGCCGGAGCAAGAGACCCAGTACTTC	CASSLRSLPEQETQYF
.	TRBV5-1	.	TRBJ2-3	TGCGCCAGCAGCTTGGGGGCAGATACGCAGTATTTT	CASSLGADTQYF
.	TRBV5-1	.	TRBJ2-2	TGCGCCAGCAGTTCTCAAAGTAGTCCCGGGGAGCTGTTTTTT	CASSSQSSPGELFF
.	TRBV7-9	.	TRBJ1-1	TGTGCCAGCAGCTTAGGGGGGGCTATACATGAAGCTTTCTTT	CASSLGGAIHEAFF
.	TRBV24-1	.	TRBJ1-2	TGTGCCACCAGTGATTCAGGGCCCTCTCGCTATGGCTACACCTTC	CATSDSGPSRYGYTF
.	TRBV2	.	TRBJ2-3	TGTGCCAGCCTAACGTCGTGGAGGGAAAGGACAGATACGCAGTATTTT	CASLTSWRERTDTQYF
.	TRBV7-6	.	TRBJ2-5	TGTGCCAGCAGCCGCCCGGGGCAAGAGACCCAGTACTTC	CASSRPGQETQYF
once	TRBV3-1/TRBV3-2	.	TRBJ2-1	TGTGCCAGCAGCCAACGACGGAGAAAGTTCTTC	CASSQRRRKFF
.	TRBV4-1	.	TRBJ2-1	TGCGCCAGCAGCCAGCCTACCCGCAGCTCCTACAATGAGCAGTTCTTC	CASSQPTRSSYNEQFF
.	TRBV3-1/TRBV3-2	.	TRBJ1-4	TGTGCCAGCAGCCAAGAATGGGGGGCCGGTGAAAAACTGTTTTTT	CASSQEWGAGEKLFF
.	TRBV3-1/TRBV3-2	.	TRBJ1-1	TGTGCCAGCAGCCTGTTGGGGGTGAACACTGAAGCTTTCTTT	CASSLLGVNTEAFF
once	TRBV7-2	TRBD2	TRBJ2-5	TGTGCCAGCAGCCTTCGTCGAAGCGGGAGGGGGGAGACCCAGTACTTC	CASSLRRSGRGETQYF
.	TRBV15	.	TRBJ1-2	TGTGCCACCTCTTGGGACCGGGGGCTCTTTGGCTACACCTTC	CATSWDRGLFGYTF
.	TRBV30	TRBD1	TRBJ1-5	TGTGCCTGGAACCGACAGGGTCACAATCAGCCCCAGCATTTT	CAWNRQGHNQPQHF
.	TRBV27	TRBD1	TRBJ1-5	TGTGCCAGCAGTTTTTCAGGACAGGGGTTAGGTCAGCCCCAGCATTTT	CASSFSGQGLGQPQHF
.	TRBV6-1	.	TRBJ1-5	TGTGCCAGCAGTGAAGTTCAGCCCCAGCATTTT	CASSEVQPQHF
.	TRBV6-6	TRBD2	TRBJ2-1	TGTGCCAGCAGTTACCAAGGCGGGAGGGACAATGAGCAGTTCTTC	CASSYQGGRDNEQFF
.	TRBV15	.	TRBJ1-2	TGTGCCACCAGCAGATTTACAAGTAACTATGGCTACACCTTC	CATSRFTSNYGYTF
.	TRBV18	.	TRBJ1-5	TGTGCCAGCTCAGGCAGGGCCGACGCTAGCAATCAGCCCCAGCATTTT	CASSGRADASNQPQHF
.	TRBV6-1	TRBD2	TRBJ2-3	TGTGCCAGCAGTGAAGCGGCGGGACTAGCGCAAGATACGCAGTATTTT	CASSEAAGLAQDTQYF
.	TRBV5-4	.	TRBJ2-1	TGTGCCAGCAGCTTGGTAGGTGGTAGGGGCGATGAGCAGTTCTTC	CASSLVGGRGDEQFF
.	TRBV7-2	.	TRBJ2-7	TGTGCCAGCAGCTGGCCCGACGAGGGAAGCTCCTACGAGCAGTACTTC	CASSWPDEGSSYEQYF
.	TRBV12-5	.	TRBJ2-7	TGTGCTAGTGGTTTAGCAGTCCCCTACGAGCAGTACTTC	CASGLAVPYEQYF
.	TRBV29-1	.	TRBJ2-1	TGCAGCGTTGCGTTTCGCTCCTACAATGAGCAGTTCTTC	CSVAFRSYNEQFF
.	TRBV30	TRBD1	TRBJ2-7	TGTGCCTGGGAGAGGGACAGATTCTACGAGCAGTACTTC	CAWERDRFYEQYF
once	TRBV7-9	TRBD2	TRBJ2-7	TGTGCCAGCAGCGGGCCTAGACTAGCGGGGAAGCAGAAGACCTACGAGCAGTACTTC	CASSGPRLAGKQKTYEQYF
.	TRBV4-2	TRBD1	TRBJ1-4	TGTGCCAGCAGCCAAGAAAGTCCGGGACAGGGGGCAAATCGTGAAAAACTGTTTTTT	CASSQESPGQGANREKLFF
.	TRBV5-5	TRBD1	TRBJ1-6	TGTGCCAGCAGCCCAGCAGGGGGATATTATTCACCCCTCCACTTT	CASSPAGGYYSPLHF
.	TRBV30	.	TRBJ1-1	TGTGCCTGGATTGGGGCTGAAGCTTTCTTT	CAWIGAEAFF
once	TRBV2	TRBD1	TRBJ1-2	TGTGCCAGCAGTGAAGCCGGACCGGGACAGGCTTATGGCTACACCTTC	CASSEAGPGQAYGYTF
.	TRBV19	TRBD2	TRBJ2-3	TGTGCCAGTACCCCCGGAGCGGGAGGCCTCACAGATACGCAGTATTTT	CASTPGAGGLTDTQYF
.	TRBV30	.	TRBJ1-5	TGTGCCTGGAGTGGAAGCAAGGGATTTAGGCCCCAGCATTTT	CAWSGSKGFRPQHF